One and the same sample provided the 15 T cell receptor beta chains below, sequenced in a study of cytotoxic CD8 clonotypes in ibrutinib-treated CLL. Sequencing was performed with immunoSEQ multiplex PCR; in TCRdb, only in-frame clones are kept and a portion is missing. The sample shows about 40,000 clones, around 70% of them seen only once. This specimen was PBMCs, taken at disease progression, from a patient treated with ibrutinib. All receptors come from a human donor with chronic lymphocytic leukemia.

This clone occurred a few times. CDR3 sequence: CASSPTVTYEQYF. In nucleotides, the CDR3 is TGTGCCAGCTCACCGACCGTTACCTACGAGCAGTACTTC. The chain links TRBV18 to TRBJ2-7, with unresolved D. This CDR3 is built from 13 residues. V dropped 3 bases and J dropped 2 bases, with 8 bases sitting between them. Germline V gene sequence: CDR1 KGHSH, CDR2 LQKENI.

This chain joins TRBV5-8 and TRBJ1-5; D is possibly TRBD1 (5 bases). Trimming cost V 4 bases and J 0 bases, with 11 bases left between them. Germline CDR1 SGHTS, CDR2 YDEGEE. CDR3 length equals 15 residues. Written as DNA, the CDR3 is TGTGCCAGCAGCCCGGGGCAGACTAGCAATCAGCCCCAGCATTTT. Translation gives CASSPGQTSNQPQHF.

This clone was observed once. The V gene is TRBV7-6, the J gene TRBJ2-7; D is perhaps TRBD2 (5 bases). The germline gives CDR1 SGHVS, CDR2 FNYEAQ. CDR3 size: 14 residues. Trimming pared 0 bases from V and 5 bases from J, leaving 11 bases between. CDR3 DNA: TGTGCCAGCAGCTTAGCGGTCGGGATCCACGAGCAGTACTTC. This sequence encodes CASSLAVGIHEQYF. The whole variable domain, filled in from reference TRBV7-6 and TRBJ2-7, reads GAGVSQSPRYKVTKRGQDVALRCDPISGHVSLYWYRQALGQGPEFLTYFNYEAQQDKSGLPNDRFSAERPEGSISTLTIQRTEQRDSAMYRCASSLAVGIHEQYFGPGTRLTVT.

The chain combines TRBV9 with TRBJ1-2; 9 bases match TRBD1. The CDR3 is 18 amino acids. The trim removed 3 bases at V and 4 bases at J, leaving 16 bases unmatched. Per the germline V gene, CDR1 is SGDLS and CDR2 is YYNGEE. DNA for the CDR3: TGTGCCAGCAGCGAGACCGGGACAGGGCGACCCATTCCCTATGGCTACACCTTC. Protein sequence: CASSETGTGRPIPYGYTF.

The chain recombines TRBV27 with TRBJ2-1; no clear D gene. The CDR3 has 13 residues. Germline V gene sequence: CDR1 MNHEY, CDR2 SMNVEV (reference sequence). Trimming took 6 bases from V and 1 from J, leaving 7 bases between them. The CDR3 reads CASRGSSYNEQFF. The DNA of the CDR3 is TGTGCCAGCAGGGGATCGTCCTACAATGAGCAGTTCTTC.

The CDR3 DNA follows: TGTGCCAGCAGCCGCCGACAGGGTCGGAACCATGAGCAGTTCTTC. Amino acids: CASSRRQGRNHEQFF. This sequence joins TRBV6-5 and TRBJ2-1, with TRBD1 identical over 7 bases. V gave up 6 bases and J gave up 8 bases; unmatched junction bases: 13. The germline V gene encodes CDR1 MNHEY and CDR2 SVGAGI. The CDR3 covers 15 residues.

This clone appeared a few times. J is TRBJ1-2 and V is TRBV2; TRBD1 might be the D (6 bases). CDR1 and CDR2 (germline): SNHLY, FYNNEI. V lost 7 bases to trimming and J lost 2 bases, with 8 bases between them. The CDR3 contains 12 residues. The chain's CDR3 is CASTDRNYGYTF. Written as DNA, the CDR3 is TGTGCCAGCACCGACAGGAACTATGGCTACACCTTC.

The V gene is TRBV27, the J gene TRBJ1-4, with TRBD1 matching 7 bases. Trimming cost V 6 bases and J 1 base; bases outside gene matches: 5. Germline V CDR1 and CDR2: MNHEY, SMNVEV (reference sequence). The CDR3 covers 15 residues. The CDR3 reads CASRRNRGTNEKLFF. The CDR3 nucleotides read TGTGCCAGCAGACGGAACAGGGGAACTAATGAAAAACTGTTTTTT.

The gene calls are TRBV11-2 and TRBJ2-2, with D maybe TRBD1 (6 bases). The CDR3 is 14 amino acids. V dropped 4 bases and J dropped 4 bases, with 10 bases sitting between them. Germline CDR1 and CDR2: SGHAT and FQNNGV. CDR3 coding DNA: TGTGCCAGCAGCTACACACAGGGCACCGGGGAGCTGTTTTTT. As protein: CASSYTQGTGELFF.

This clone was observed a handful of times. This chain joins TRBV10-3 and TRBJ2-1; a weak D match, TRBD1 (7 bases). Germline assignment: CDR1 ENHRY and CDR2 SYGVKD. V lost 0 bases to trimming and J lost 7 bases, with 13 bases between them. The CDR3 has 15 amino acids. The DNA of the CDR3 is TGTGCCATCAGTGAGTCCGAACAGGGGAGGAATGAGCAGTTCTTC. It codes for CAISESEQGRNEQFF.

This rearrangement joins TRBV4-1 to TRBJ1-2; possibly TRBD1 for D (6 bases). The CDR3 has 17 residues. Germline assignment: CDR1 MGHRA and CDR2 YSYEKL. Trimming cost V 0 bases and J 8 bases, with 22 bases left between them. The CDR3 loop reads CASSQDRGIGGARGYTF. The DNA of the CDR3 is TGCGCCAGCAGCCAAGATAGGGGCATAGGGGGGGCGAGGGGCTACACCTTC.

J is TRBJ2-5 and V is TRBV10-2; TRBD2 agrees at 7 bases. Germline CDR1 WSHSY, CDR2 SAAADI. The trim removed 5 bases at V and 0 bases at J, leaving 6 bases unmatched. The CDR3 extends over 15 amino acids. The CDR3 DNA follows: TGCGCCAGCAGTACTAGTCTAGCGGACCAAGAGACCCAGTACTTC. This encodes CASSTSLADQETQYF.

The V gene is TRBV13, the J gene TRBJ2-1; 8 nucleotides align to TRBD1. The CDR3 extends over 23 amino acids. The J segment lost 0 bases and the V segment lost 1 base, leaving 23 bases of the junction unmatched. Germline CDR1 PRHDT, CDR2 FYEKMQ (reference sequence). The CDR3 region is CASSLDPPPGQALHLSSYNEQFF. The CDR3 DNA is TGTGCCAGCAGCTTAGACCCACCTCCGGGACAGGCCCTACACCTGAGCTCCTACAATGAGCAGTTCTTC.

The DNA of the CDR3 is TGCGCCACCCGGACTAGCGGGAGTGGGGGCACCGGGGAGCTGTTTTTT. This codes for CATRTSGSGGTGELFF. The chain is built from TRBV10-2 and TRBJ2-2; 13 bases are a match to TRBD2. The germline gives CDR1 WSHSY, CDR2 SAAADI. The CDR3 is 16 residues long. Trimming at V came to 10 bases and at J to 4 bases, leaving 9 bases not matched to a gene.

V is TRBV7-2 and J is TRBJ1-1; D gene ambiguous. The CDR3 is 15 residues long. Germline-derived CDR1 and CDR2 are SGHTA and FQGNSA. Trimming took off 0 bases at V and 1 base at J, with 9 bases between the two ends. CDR3 in amino acids: CASSLALWGNTEAFF. CDR3 sequence (DNA): TGTGCCAGCAGCTTAGCGCTTTGGGGGAACACTGAAGCTTTCTTT.